This T cell receptor beta chain was sequenced in a study of CXCR3-negative and CXCR3-positive naive CD8 T cells (dated by TCRdb to about 2019). For the wider study: In total, 130 million to 150 million TRB reads were obtained, or roughly 1.5 +/- 0.3 million reads per library. Naive subsets from 5 or 6 donors and memory cells from 3 donors were included in the TRBV-TRBJ cluster analysis. Data from about ten donors, pooled across two independent experiments, went into the diversity and physicochemical repertoire analyses. The study at large found these results: Compared with CXCR3-negative naive cells, CXCR3-positive naive cells had TRB CDR3s with higher hydrophobicity (lower Kidera factor 4), lower energy, and higher strength and volume indices. Because surface CD5, which is linked to self-reactivity in mice, was comparable between the naive subsets, TCR interaction strength was also inferred from TRB CDR3 physicochemical properties. Naive CXCR3-negative and CXCR3-positive cells from the same donor showed similar TRBV-TRBJ usage, whereas memory cells showed distinct patterns. CXCR3 expression partially decreased after cryopreservation, so most assays used freshly isolated PBMCs. Repertoire diversity was comparably high in both naive subsets but much lower in memory CD8+ T cells.

For each CD8+ T cell subset, flow sorting was done in triplicate, and a few hundred thousand cells per subset went directly into RLT lysis buffer. To keep memory contaminants out, a stringent definition of naive CD8+ T cells was applied: CD45RO-CCR7+CD27+CD95-. Peripheral blood mononuclear cells were isolated from buffy coats by standard density gradient centrifugation. Naive CXCR3-negative and CXCR3-positive CD8+ T cells were flow-sorted using a FACSAria III. Total RNA was extracted from sorted cells with an RNeasy Mini Kit. Sequenced using a NextSeq 550. The Human TCR Profiling Kit (MiLaboratory) was used to make UMI-labeled 5' RACE TRB cDNA libraries. cDNA synthesis used the entire amount of extracted RNA, and PCR amplification then used the entire amount of cDNA produced. The libraries were made side by side, with each library going through the same number of PCR cycles. The published analysis was carried out like this. About 53,000 +/- 10,000 unique UMI-labeled TRB cDNA molecules per library were extracted with MIGEC and MiXCR, with at least two reads per UMI required. An average of around 40,000 +/- 10,000 functional in-frame TRB CDR3 nucleotide clonotypes without stop codons was found per library. After downsampling to 5000 UMI-labeled TRB molecules per sample, diversity metrics such as normalized Shannon-Wiener and Chao1 were calculated in VDJtools. VDJtools computed clonotype-size-weighted physicochemical properties of the central five CDR3 residues: interaction energy, strength, volume and Kidera factor 4. With the reads reprocessed by TCRdb, a single entry stands for each CDR3 protein sequence and no DNA is reported. In this record, the V and J calls reflect TCRdb's handling and not the investigators' own analysis. The sample has 140,000 to 150,000 distinct CDR3 sequences on record. The top ten clonotypes cover approximately 0.28% of the sample.

For CDR1 and CDR2, the germline V gene lists MNHEY and SVGAGI. The CDR3 covers 14 residues, taking in both the cysteine and the phenylalanine. Only the protein is on record. On this clonotype: This clone's antigen is unknown.

This TCR derives from a human donor in good health. Some clones in this sample may be carry-over from other donors' samples. The chain is made from TRBV6-5 and TRBJ2-7; the D call of TRBD2 rests on TCRdb alone, since no DNA is present to check it. Sequenced material: naive CXCR3+ CD8+ T cells from blood. Reading the label with the study, this specimen's cell subset or site is: CD45RO-CCR7+CD27+CD95- naive CD8+ T cells expressing CXCR3 (TNR3+). The CDR3 amino acid sequence is: CASSYWEDGGEQYF.